What follows are 20 T cell receptor beta chains derived from one specimen sequenced in a study of T cell responses to AZD1222 COVID-19 vaccine. Generated by immunoSEQ multiplex PCR, the TCRdb table keeps only in-frame clones and is missing some. The top ten clones hold 16% of a sample with about 60,000 clones, approximately 83% of them seen once. The input for sequencing was peripheral blood, taken on day 0 of AZD1222 vaccination. These receptors were collected from an adult in good health.

This clone was detected only once. The CDR3 DNA follows: TGTGCCAGCAGTTTAATGATGGACGGAACTGGCACTGAAGCTTTCTTT. Translating gives CASSLMMDGTGTEAFF. V and J are TRBV28 and TRBJ1-1; D remains unclear. The CDR3 totals 16 residues. Germline V gene data show CDR1 as MDHEN and CDR2 as SYDVKM. V was trimmed by 2 bases and J by 4 bases, leaving 17 bases between them.

The genes are TRBV30 and TRBJ1-6; TRBD1 is a possible D gene (6 bases). The V end lost 0 bases, the J end lost 8 bases, and 14 bases lay between the germline ends. The CDR3 contains 15 residues. Germline CDR1 GTSNPN, CDR2 SVGIG (reference sequence). CDR3 in amino acids: CAWSVLDSADSPLHF. For the CDR3, the DNA is TGTGCCTGGAGTGTTTTGGACAGTGCTGATTCACCCCTCCACTTT.

The rearrangement links TRBV11-2 to TRBJ1-4; a weak D match, TRBD1 (6 bases). This CDR3 comprises 16 residues. The germline V and J ends were trimmed by 2 bases and 8 bases, with 18 bases remaining between them. The germline gives CDR1 SGHAT, CDR2 FQNNGV. The CDR3 sequence: CASSLWRGAPGEKLFF. The CDR3 DNA reads TGTGCCAGCAGCTTATGGCGGGGGGCGCCTGGGGAAAAACTGTTTTTT.

This clone appeared a single time. The chain links TRBV27 to TRBJ1-2; 9 bases map to TRBD1. CDR1 and CDR2 from the germline V gene are MNHEY and SMNVEV (reference sequence). The CDR3 has 13 amino acids. J gave up 4 bases and V 3 bases, and 0 bases lay outside the gene matches. CDR3 in DNA: TGTGCCAGCAGTTTGACAGGGGGCTATGGCTACACCTTC. This gives the protein CASSLTGGYGYTF.

This clone was seen just once. This chain connects TRBV7-2 to TRBJ2-7, with D possibly matching TRBD1 (5 bases). CDR1 SGHTA and CDR2 FQGNSA come from the germline V gene. The CDR3 has 13 residues. Trimming cost V 6 bases and J 2 bases, with 11 bases left between them. The CDR3 DNA reads as TGTGCCAGCAGACAGACAGTAGCCTACGAGCAGTACTTC. This encodes CASRQTVAYEQYF.

The J gene is TRBJ2-3, the V gene TRBV30; 8 bases are a match to TRBD2. Trimming at V came to 0 bases and at J to 3 bases, leaving 5 bases not matched to a gene. This CDR3 has 15 amino acids. Germline assignment: CDR1 GTSNPN and CDR2 SVGIG (reference sequence). In DNA form, the CDR3 reads TGTGCCTGGAGTGTAATCGCGGGAGGAACAGATACGCAGTATTTT. This translates into CAWSVIAGGTDTQYF.

V gene TRBV5-1 combines with J gene TRBJ2-2; D uncertain. The length of the CDR3 is 13 residues. Trimming took 4 bases from V and 5 from J, leaving 9 bases between them. Germline-derived CDR1 and CDR2 are SGHRS and YFSETQ. CDR3 sequence: CASSQGSTGELFF. The CDR3 DNA is TGCGCCAGCAGCCAAGGGTCAACCGGGGAGCTGTTTTTT.

This sequence joins TRBV7-9 and TRBJ2-3; 13 bases line up with TRBD2. The CDR3 consists of 17 residues. With 1 base clipped from V and 4 bases from J, the junction kept 5 bases outside the gene matches. Germline V gives CDR1 SEHNR, CDR2 FQNEAQ (reference sequence). This chain's CDR3 is CASSLGTSGRLADTQYF. As DNA, the CDR3 is TGTGCCAGCAGCTTAGGGACTAGCGGGAGACTCGCAGATACGCAGTATTTT.

This sequence joins TRBV4-1 and TRBJ1-1; D might be TRBD1 (6 bases). V was pared by 1 base and J by 11 bases, with 17 bases between. CDR1 and CDR2 (germline): MGHRA, YSYEKL. The CDR3 sequence is 14 residues long. The CDR3 nucleotides are TGCGCCAGCAGCCAAGTCCCAGGGGCCCCCGAGGCTTTCTTT. This encodes CASSQVPGAPEAFF.

V is TRBV14 and J is TRBJ2-3; D gene uncertain. V dropped 4 bases and J dropped 6 bases, with 17 bases sitting between them. The V gene's germline CDR1 is SGHDN and CDR2 FVKESK. The CDR3 extends over 15 amino acids. The CDR3 nucleotides read TGTGCCAGCAGCCTTCCACTATCGATCGGGGATACGCAGTATTTT. Its translation: CASSLPLSIGDTQYF.

The chain uses TRBV7-8 and TRBJ2-1; TRBD2 matches at 7 bases. Germline V gene data show CDR1 as SGHVS and CDR2 as FQNEAQ. The junction had 17 bases not matched to a gene; V was cut back by 5 bases and J by 7 bases. This CDR3 is built from 17 residues. CDR3 residues: CASSPPGGRVPRNEQFF. In DNA form, the CDR3 reads TGTGCCAGCAGCCCCCCCGGAGGGAGGGTCCCACGTAATGAGCAGTTCTTC.

The rearrangement links TRBV28 to TRBJ2-5; tentative D call: TRBD1 (6 bases). The CDR3 length is 15 residues. CDR1 and CDR2 from the germline V gene are MDHEN and SYDVKM. Trimming stripped 3 bases from V and 3 bases from J, with 14 bases between. In DNA form, the CDR3 reads TGTGCCAGCAGTTTGACAGGAGGATTGAAAGAGACCCAGTACTTC. Translated: CASSLTGGLKETQYF.

This rearrangement joins TRBV28 to TRBJ1-5; 10 bases agree with TRBD1. From germline, CDR1 is MDHEN and CDR2 SYDVKM. The CDR3 runs to 15 residues. V lost 6 bases to trimming and J lost 3 bases; unmatched junction nucleotides: 5. CDR3 loop: CASSRTGGANQPQHF. Written as DNA, the CDR3 is TGTGCCAGCAGCCGGACAGGGGGTGCCAATCAGCCCCAGCATTTT.

The V and J genes are TRBV28 and TRBJ2-7, with 7 bases aligning to TRBD2. V gave up 6 bases and J gave up 4 bases; unmatched junction bases: 9. The CDR3 covers 14 residues. Germline V gene sequence: CDR1 MDHEN, CDR2 SYDVKM. CDR3 DNA sequence: TGTGCCAGCAGCGTGGCGGGAGTAGTTTACGAGCAGTACTTC. As protein: CASSVAGVVYEQYF.

This chain connects TRBV10-3 to TRBJ2-1; 7 nucleotides line up with TRBD2. With V trimmed by 4 bases and J by 4 bases, 13 bases remained unmatched. The CDR3 consists of 17 residues. Germline V lookup: CDR1 ENHRY, CDR2 SYGVKD. In DNA, the CDR3 is TGTGCCATCAGTGCCCGATCCCGGGACTACCTATACAATGAGCAGTTCTTC. Protein: CAISARSRDYLYNEQFF.

The V gene is TRBV6-5, the J gene TRBJ2-3; 7 bases are a match to TRBD2. Per the germline V gene, CDR1 is MNHEY and CDR2 is SVGAGI. The J segment lost 1 base and the V segment lost 8 bases, leaving 3 bases of the junction unmatched. This CDR3 is 13 amino acids long. The DNA for the CDR3 is TGTGCCAGCGAGGCGGGGGGCACAGATACGCAGTATTTT. Translated, it gives CASEAGGTDTQYF.

This clone was recorded once. The CDR3 sequence is CASSLGLGHRAYEQYF. CDR3 DNA sequence: TGTGCCAGCAGCTTGGGATTGGGACATAGGGCCTACGAGCAGTACTTC. V and J are TRBV5-6 and TRBJ2-7, with D tentatively TRBD1 (6 bases). The CDR3 consists of 16 residues. The germline gives CDR1 SGHDT, CDR2 YYEEEE. V lost 0 bases, J lost 2 bases, and 15 bases lay in between.

The chain recombines TRBV7-9 with TRBJ1-1, with D unclear. Looked up from germline, CDR1 is SEHNR and CDR2 is FQNEAQ (reference sequence). Trimming cost V 6 bases and J 1 base, with 0 bases left between them. CDR3 length equals 10 residues. This chain's CDR3 is CASRNTEAFF. The CDR3 DNA reads TGTGCCAGCAGGAACACTGAAGCTTTCTTT. The variable domain in full, with the rest retrieved from reference TRBV7-9 and TRBJ1-1, is DTGVSQNPRHKITKRGQNVTFRCDPISEHNRLYWYRQTLGQGPEFLTYFQNEAQLEKSRLLSDRFSAERPKGSFSTLEIQRTEQGDSAMYLCASRNTEAFFGQGTRLTVV.

The chain recombines TRBV7-8 with TRBJ2-7; TRBD2 might be the D (6 bases). Germline V gene sequence: CDR1 SGHVS, CDR2 FQNEAQ. The CDR3 totals 14 residues. V was pared by 5 bases and J by 5 bases, with 16 bases between. The CDR3 sequence is CASSPLPGLHEQYF. CDR3 DNA: TGTGCCAGCAGCCCACTCCCGGGACTTCACGAGCAGTACTTC. The full variable domain, its missing parts supplied by reference TRBV7-8 and TRBJ2-7, is GAGVSQSPRYKVAKRGQDVALRCDPISGHVSLFWYQQALGQGPEFLTYFQNEAQLDKSGLPSDRFFAERPEGSVSTLKIQRTQQEDSAVYLCASSPLPGLHEQYFGPGTRLTVT.

The chain recombines TRBV27 with TRBJ1-1; no clear D. CDR1 and CDR2 from the germline V gene are MNHEY and SMNVEV (reference sequence). CDR3 length: 13 amino acids. V was pared by 4 bases and J by 1 base, with 7 bases between. The CDR3: CASSSPGNTEAFF. The CDR3 DNA is TGTGCCAGCAGTTCCCCCGGGAACACTGAAGCTTTCTTT.